This T cell receptor (beta chain) comes out of a study of T cells in localized non-small cell lung cancer. General study findings and limits: Uninvolved adjacent lung had higher T cell clonality than tumor and all other tissues. Heterogeneity cannot be ruled out, as sequencing used one tumor region only. Detection in adjacent lung was observed for a median roughly 57 of the top 100 tumor clones.

CDR1 is LGHNA, CDR2 YSLEER, per germline. Trimming shortened V by 3 bases and J by 5 bases, and 14 bases separated the two germline ends. CDR3 length: 15 residues. About this clone: Its antigen remains unidentified.

Method: immunoSEQ multiplex PCR; TCRdb's copy keeps in-frame clones and lacks some. The sample holds 15,000 to 25,000 clones, about 93% seen once. Sequenced here: peripheral blood, sampled before any cancer treatment. The rearrangement uses TRBV4-3 and TRBJ2-1, with D maybe TRBD2 (5 bases). This TCR was recovered from a male donor older than 55 with stage I squamous cell lung carcinoma. CDR3 DNA: TGCGCCAGCAGCCAGGTGTCCGCGGGTGACAATGAGCAGTTCTTC. This sequence encodes CASSQVSAGDNEQFF.